The source of this TCR beta chain is a study of shared clonotypes between healthy human individuals (dated by TCRdb to about 2020). Broadly, across the study: A couple of women and three men aged 18 to 49 years were included in the cohort. For each donor, CD4 naive and CD4 memory were each run on three plates, CD8 naive on two plates, and CD8 memory on one plate. To estimate repertoire size and how much clonotype sharing occurs between individuals, the study deeply sequenced the blood TCR repertoires of five or six healthy adults. To increase sequencing depth and limit assay-specific biases, TCR repertoire library preparation and sequencing were carried out by different laboratories using diverse techniques. Between about 0.9 and 10 billion PBMCs per donor were obtained by leukapheresis. What the study reported, not specific to this receptor: Higher generation probabilities were observed for clonotypes shared by all four sorted-subset donors than for non-shared clonotypes. Based on pairwise subsampling, the degree of clonotype sharing among donors was expected to be affected by sequencing depth. The small number of donors limited the genetic and exposure-history diversity represented. Roughly 5% of naive CD4, around 3.6% of naive CD8, roughly 2.4% of memory CD4, and approximately 0.4% of memory CD8 clonotypes were shared across four donors. Estimated clonotype richness was generally larger for naive than for memory subsets. Sampling was restricted to blood, and TCR repertoires in tissues likely differ from the TCR repertoires found in blood. Incomplete sequencing was indicated by rarefaction of sorted-subset datasets, despite the large sequencing depth.

Including the terminal cysteine and phenylalanine, the CDR3 comprises 14 residues. Only the CDR3 DNA stays, 42 bases, in frame from base 1. Deletion took 0 bases off V and 2 bases off J, with a span of 9 bases between the germline ends. CDR1 and CDR2, looked up from the germline V gene, are SGHRS and YFSETQ. The donors were healthy, HIV-negative adults who had no recently reported acute infections or vaccinations. Only Caucasian adults living in Nashville, Tennessee, USA were represented among the donors. CD4+ T cells were enriched by magnetic negative selection, after which naive cells were positively selected on CD45RA and the negative fraction was taken as the memory subset. Blood was collected by leukapheresis, and PBMCs were isolated by Ficoll-Histopaque density gradient centrifugation and then cryopreserved in liquid nitrogen vapor phase. Analytical flow cytometry was used to check the purity and quantity of every magnetically sorted T cell population. From each sorted fraction, genomic DNA was isolated and quantified by UV absorbance on a Nanodrop 2000c.

Using the deep immunoSEQ assay, multiplex PCR amplified TCR CDR3 regions from genomic DNA. Extracted genomic DNA from each cell subset was spread evenly across all wells of several immunoSEQ 96-well plates, with each plate serving as a replicate. Each replicate PCR for sorted subsets received about 180 ng genomic DNA, equal to roughly 30,000 T cell genomes. Purified libraries were measured with a Qubit 3.0 fluorometer, size-checked on a Bioanalyzer 2100, and measured again with the KAPA Library Quantification kit. Each immunoSEQ 96-well plate was sequenced on its own single-read 150-cycle Illumina NextSeq 550 flow cell. As for how the authors treated the data: Because only junctional sequences without quality scores were contained in the immunoSEQ output, filtering matching that applied to full-length reads could not be performed. Sequences were annotated with PyIR, a Python wrapper for IgBLAST v1.9, using IMGT germline references to assign V/J genes and CDR3. Reads with weak V/J assignments (E-value above 1e-6), missing CDR3, stop codons, out-of-frame junctions, or ambiguous translated residues were removed. V3J clonotypes were defined by identical inferred V gene, J gene, and CDR3 amino acid sequence. Percentage overlap between repertoires was calculated by dividing the number of shared unique clonotypes by the size of the smaller repertoire. Repertoire richness was assessed with RTK rarefaction, the Chao1 estimator, and Recon v2.1 estimates of unobserved clonotypes. For all TCRbeta clonotypes obtained by the gDNA method from four donors, generation probabilities were computed with OLGA. TCRdb obtained this table from immuneACCESS and retained in-frame rearrangements with V and J assigned. These tables miss some clones; where compared with another copy, unresolved V genes account for less than half of the shortfall, and the remainder is unexplained. V, J and clone size are those of that table, while D and trimming were read from the DNA. In all, the sample holds approximately 940,000 clones, and about 80% of those were seen once. The biggest ten clones account for about 1.5% of the sample.

To note about this clone: The antigen this receptor binds is unknown. Base qualities are not recorded, but no much larger clone differs from it by a single base. The same CDR3 is also encoded by other DNA sequences in this sample.

Recombination linked TRBV5-1 to TRBJ2-7; the D gene is possibly TRBD1, with 6 bases matching. Sequencing was carried out using memory CD4+ T cells sorted from blood. Interpreted using the paper, the cell subset or site label stands for: CD45RA-negative fraction. This clonotype was obtained from a man aged 18 to 30 in good health. The CDR3 reads as follows: CASSLGQETYEQYF. The nucleotide sequence is given as TGCGCCAGCAGCTTGGGACAGGAGACCTACGAGCAGTACTTC.